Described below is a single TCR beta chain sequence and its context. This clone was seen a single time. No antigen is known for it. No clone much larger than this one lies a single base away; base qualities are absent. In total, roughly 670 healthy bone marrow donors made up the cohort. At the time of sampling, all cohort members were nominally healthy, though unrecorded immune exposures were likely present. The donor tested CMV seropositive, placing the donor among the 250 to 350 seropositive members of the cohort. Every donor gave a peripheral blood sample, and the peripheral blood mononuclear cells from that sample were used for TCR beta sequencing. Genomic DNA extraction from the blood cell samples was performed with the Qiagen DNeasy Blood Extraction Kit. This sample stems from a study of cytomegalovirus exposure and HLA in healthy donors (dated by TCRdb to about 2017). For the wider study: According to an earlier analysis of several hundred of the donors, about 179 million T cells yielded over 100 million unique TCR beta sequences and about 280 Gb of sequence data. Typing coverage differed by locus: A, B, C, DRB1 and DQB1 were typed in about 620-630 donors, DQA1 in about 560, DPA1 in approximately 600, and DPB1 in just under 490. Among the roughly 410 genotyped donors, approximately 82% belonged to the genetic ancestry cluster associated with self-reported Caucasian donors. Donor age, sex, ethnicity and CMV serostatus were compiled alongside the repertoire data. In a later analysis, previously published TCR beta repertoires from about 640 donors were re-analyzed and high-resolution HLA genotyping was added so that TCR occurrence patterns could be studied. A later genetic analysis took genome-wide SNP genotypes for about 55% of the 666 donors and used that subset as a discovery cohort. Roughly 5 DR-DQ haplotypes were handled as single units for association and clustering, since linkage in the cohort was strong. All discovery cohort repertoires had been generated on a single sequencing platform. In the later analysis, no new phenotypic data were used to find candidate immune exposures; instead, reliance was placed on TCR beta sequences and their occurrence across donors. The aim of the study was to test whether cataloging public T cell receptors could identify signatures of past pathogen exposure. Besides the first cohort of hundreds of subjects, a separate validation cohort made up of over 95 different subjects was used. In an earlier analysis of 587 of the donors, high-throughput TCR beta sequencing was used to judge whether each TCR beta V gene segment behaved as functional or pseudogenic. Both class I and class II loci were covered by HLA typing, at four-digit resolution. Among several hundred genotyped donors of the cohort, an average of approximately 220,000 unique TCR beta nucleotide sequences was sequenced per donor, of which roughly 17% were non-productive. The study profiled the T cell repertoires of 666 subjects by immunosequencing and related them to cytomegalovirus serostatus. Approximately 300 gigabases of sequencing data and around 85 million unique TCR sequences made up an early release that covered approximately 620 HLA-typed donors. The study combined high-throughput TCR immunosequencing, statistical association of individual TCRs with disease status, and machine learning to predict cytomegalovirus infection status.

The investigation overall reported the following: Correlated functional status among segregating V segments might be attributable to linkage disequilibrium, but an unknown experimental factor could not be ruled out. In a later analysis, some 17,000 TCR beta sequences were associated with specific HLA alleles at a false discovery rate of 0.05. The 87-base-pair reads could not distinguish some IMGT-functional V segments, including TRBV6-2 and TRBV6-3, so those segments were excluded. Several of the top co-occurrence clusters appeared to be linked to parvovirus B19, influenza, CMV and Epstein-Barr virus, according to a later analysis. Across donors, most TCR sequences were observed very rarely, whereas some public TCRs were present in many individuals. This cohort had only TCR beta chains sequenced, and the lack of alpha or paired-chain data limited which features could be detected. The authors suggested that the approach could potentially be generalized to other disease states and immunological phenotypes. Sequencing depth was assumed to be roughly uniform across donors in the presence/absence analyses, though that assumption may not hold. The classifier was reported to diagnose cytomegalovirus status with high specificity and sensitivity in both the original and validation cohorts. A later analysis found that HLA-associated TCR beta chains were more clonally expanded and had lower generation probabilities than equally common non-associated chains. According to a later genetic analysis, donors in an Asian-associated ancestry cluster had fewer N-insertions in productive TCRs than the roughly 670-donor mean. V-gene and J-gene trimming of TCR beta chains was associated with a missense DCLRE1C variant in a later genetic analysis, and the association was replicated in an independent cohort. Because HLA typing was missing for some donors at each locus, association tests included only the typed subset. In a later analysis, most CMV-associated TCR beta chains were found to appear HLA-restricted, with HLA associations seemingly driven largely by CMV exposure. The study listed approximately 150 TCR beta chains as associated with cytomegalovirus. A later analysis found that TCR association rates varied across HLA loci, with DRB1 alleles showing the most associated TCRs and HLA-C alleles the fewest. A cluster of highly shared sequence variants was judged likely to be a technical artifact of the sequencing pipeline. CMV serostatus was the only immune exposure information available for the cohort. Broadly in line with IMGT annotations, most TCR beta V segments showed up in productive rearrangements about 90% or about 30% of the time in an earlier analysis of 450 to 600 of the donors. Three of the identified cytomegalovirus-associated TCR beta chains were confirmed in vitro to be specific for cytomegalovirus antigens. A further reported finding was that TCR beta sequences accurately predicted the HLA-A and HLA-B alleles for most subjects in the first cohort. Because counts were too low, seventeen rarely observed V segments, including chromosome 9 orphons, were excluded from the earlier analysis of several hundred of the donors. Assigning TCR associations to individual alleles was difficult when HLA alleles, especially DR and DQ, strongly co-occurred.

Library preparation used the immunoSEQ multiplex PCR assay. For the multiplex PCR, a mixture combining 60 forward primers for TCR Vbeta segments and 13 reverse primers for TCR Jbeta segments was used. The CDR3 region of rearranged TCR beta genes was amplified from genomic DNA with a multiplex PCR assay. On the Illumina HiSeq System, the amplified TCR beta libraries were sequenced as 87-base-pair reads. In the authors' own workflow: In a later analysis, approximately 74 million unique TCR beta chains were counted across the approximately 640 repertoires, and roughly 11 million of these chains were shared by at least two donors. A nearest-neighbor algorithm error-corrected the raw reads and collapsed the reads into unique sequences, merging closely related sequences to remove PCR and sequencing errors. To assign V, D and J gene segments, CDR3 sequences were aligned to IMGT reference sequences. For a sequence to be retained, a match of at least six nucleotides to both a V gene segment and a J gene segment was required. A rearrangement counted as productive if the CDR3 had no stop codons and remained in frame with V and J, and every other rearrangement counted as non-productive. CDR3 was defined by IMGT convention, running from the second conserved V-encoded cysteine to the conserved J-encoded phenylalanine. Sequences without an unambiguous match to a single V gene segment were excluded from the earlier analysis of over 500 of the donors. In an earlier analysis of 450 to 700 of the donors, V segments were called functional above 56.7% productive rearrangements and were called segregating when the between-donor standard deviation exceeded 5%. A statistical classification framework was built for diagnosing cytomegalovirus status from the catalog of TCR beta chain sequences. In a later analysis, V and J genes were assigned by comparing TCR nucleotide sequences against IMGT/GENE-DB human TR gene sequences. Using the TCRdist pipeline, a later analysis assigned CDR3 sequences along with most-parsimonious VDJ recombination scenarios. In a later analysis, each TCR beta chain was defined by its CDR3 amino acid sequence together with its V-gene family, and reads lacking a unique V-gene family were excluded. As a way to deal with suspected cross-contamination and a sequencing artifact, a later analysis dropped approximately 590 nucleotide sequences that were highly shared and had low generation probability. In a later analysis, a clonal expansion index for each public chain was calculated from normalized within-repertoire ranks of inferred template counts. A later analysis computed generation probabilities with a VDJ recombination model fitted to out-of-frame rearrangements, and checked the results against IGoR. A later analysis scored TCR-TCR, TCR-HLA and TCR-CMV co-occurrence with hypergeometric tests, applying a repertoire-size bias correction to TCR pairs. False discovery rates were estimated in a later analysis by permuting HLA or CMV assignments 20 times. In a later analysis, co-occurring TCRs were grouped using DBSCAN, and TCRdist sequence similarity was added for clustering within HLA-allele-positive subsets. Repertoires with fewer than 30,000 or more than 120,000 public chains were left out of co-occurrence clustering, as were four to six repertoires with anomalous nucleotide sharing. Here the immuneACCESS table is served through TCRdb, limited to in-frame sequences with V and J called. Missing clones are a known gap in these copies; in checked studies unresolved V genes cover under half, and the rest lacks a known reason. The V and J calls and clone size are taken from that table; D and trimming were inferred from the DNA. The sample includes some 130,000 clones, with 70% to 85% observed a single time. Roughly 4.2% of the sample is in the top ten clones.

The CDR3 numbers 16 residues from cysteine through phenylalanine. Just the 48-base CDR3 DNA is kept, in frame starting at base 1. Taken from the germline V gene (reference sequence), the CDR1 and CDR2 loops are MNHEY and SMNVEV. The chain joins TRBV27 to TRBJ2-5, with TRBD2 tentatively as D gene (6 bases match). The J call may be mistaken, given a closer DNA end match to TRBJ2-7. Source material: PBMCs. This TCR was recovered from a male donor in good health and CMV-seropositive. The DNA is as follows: TGTGCCAGCAGTCCCCATGGCAAGCGGGTTACCTACGAGCAGTACTTC. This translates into CASSPHGKRVTYEQYF.